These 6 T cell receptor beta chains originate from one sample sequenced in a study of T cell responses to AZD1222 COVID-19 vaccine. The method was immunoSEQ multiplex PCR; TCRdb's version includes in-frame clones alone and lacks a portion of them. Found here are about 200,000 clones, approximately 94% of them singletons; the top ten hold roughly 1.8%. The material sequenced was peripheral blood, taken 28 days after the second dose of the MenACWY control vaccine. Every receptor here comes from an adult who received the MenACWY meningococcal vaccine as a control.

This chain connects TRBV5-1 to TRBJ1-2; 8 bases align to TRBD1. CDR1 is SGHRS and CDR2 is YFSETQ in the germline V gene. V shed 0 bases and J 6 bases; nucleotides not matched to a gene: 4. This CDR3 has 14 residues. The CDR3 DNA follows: TGCGCCAGCAGCTTGGCCCAGACAGGGGATGGCTACACCTTC. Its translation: CASSLAQTGDGYTF.

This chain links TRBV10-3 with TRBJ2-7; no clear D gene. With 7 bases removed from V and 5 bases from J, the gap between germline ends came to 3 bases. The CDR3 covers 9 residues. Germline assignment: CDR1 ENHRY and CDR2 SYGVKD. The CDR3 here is CAINHEQYF. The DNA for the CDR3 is TGTGCCATCAACCACGAGCAGTACTTC.

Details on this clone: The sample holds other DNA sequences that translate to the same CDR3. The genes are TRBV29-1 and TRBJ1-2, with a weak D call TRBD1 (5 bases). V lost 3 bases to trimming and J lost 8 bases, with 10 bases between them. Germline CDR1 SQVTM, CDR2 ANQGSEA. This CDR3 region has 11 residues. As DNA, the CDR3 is TGCAGCGTTGAGGTTCGGGGCGGCTACACCTTC. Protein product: CSVEVRGGYTF. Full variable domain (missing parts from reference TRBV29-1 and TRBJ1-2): SAVISQKPSRDICQRGTSLTIQCQVDSQVTMMFWYRQQPGQSLTLIATANQGSEATYESGFVIDKFPISRPNLTFSTLTVSNMSPEDSSIYLCSVEVRGGYTFGSGTRLTVV.

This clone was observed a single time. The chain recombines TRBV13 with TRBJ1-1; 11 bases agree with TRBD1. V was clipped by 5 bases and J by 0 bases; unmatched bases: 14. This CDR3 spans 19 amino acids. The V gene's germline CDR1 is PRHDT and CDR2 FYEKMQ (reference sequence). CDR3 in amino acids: CASSPGTGGRRGMNTEAFF. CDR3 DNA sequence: TGTGCCAGCAGCCCCGGGACAGGGGGTAGGAGAGGGATGAACACTGAAGCTTTCTTT.

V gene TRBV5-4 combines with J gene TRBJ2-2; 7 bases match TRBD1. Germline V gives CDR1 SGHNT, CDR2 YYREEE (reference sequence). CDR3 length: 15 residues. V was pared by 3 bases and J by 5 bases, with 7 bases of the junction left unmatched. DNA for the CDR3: TGTGCCAGCAGCTCTACAGGGGTAGGAACCGGGGAGCTGTTTTTT. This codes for CASSSTGVGTGELFF.

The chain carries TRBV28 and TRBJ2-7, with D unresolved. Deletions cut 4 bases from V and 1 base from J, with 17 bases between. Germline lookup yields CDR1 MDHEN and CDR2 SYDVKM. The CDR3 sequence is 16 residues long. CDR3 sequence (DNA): TGTGCCAGCAGTTATCAGTTACGACGGATGTCCTACGAGCAGTACTTC. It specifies CASSYQLRRMSYEQYF.